This T cell receptor beta chain originates from a study of OX40 agonist ivuxolimab in advanced cancers. Study-wide context: Patient treatment consisted of intravenous ivuxolimab administration every 2 weeks at 0.01 to 10 mg/kg.

The study's findings and limits: More expanded clones were seen, on average, in CD8+ T cells than in CD4+. No antigen was identified for the clonally expanded peripheral T cells.

Profiled with immunoSEQ multiplex PCR; TCRdb holds only in-frame clones, not every one. The table records tens of thousands of clones, more than 80% of them present only once. This clone appeared once. The antigen is undetermined. The source of this sequence is an adult with an advanced solid tumor such as melanoma, head and neck, liver or kidney cancer. The specimen comprised CD4+ or CD8+ T cells sorted from blood, sampled in a trial of the OX40 agonist ivuxolimab.

CDR3 loop: CASSYSMELVYNEQFF. CDR3 bases: TGTGCCAGCAGTTACTCGATGGAGCTAGTCTACAATGAGCAGTTCTTC. The rearrangement joins TRBV6-6 to TRBJ2-1, with D unclear. CDR1 and CDR2 from the germline V gene are MNHNY and SVGAGI (reference sequence). The CDR3 extends over 16 amino acids. V was pared by 0 bases and J by 3 bases, with 12 bases between.